The 14 T cell receptor beta chains in this list originate from one sample, sequenced in a study of identical twins. TCRdb re-called the 5' RACE reads through MiXCR, storing one row per CDR3 protein. The sample consists of a few hundred thousand distinct CDR3 sequences, 15% of them appearing once. This sample also appeared in a second study, on yellow fever vaccine responses in identical twins.

Material: CD4+ T cells sorted from blood. Source of these receptors: a young woman in good health.

With regard to this clonotype: With a much larger clone just one base away, this may be a read error. V and J are TRBV29-1 and TRBJ2-2; TRBD1 matches at 7 bases. The germline V gene encodes CDR1 SQVTM and CDR2 ANQGSEA. CDR3 length equals 14 residues. The CDR3 region is CSVVRDSGTGELVF. The CDR3 DNA reads TGCAGCGTTGTGAGGGACAGCGGAACCGGGGAGCTGGTTTTT.

The chain links TRBV5-1 to TRBJ2-5, with D possibly called TRBD1 or TRBD2 (5 bases each). The CDR3 covers 16 residues. V shed 4 bases and J shed 2 bases, with 18 bases lying between them. Germline V gene data show CDR1 as SGHRS and CDR2 as YFSETQ. The CDR3 loop reads CASSRGKGPQQETQYF. The DNA of the CDR3 is TGCGCCAGCAGCCGGGGAAAGGGACCGCAACAAGAGACCCAGTACTTC. Supplemented by reference TRBV5-1 and TRBJ2-5, the full variable domain reads KAGVTQTPRYLIKTRGQQVTLSCSPISGHRSVSWYQQTPGQGLQFLFEYFSETQRNKGNFPGRFSGRQFSNSRSEMNVSTLELGDSALYLCASSRGKGPQQETQYFGPGTRLLVL.

Only a few counts were recorded for this clonotype. The rearrangement uses TRBV5-1 and TRBJ2-5, with 9 bases matching TRBD1. Germline assignment: CDR1 SGHRS and CDR2 YFSETQ. The CDR3 is made up of 15 amino acids. J lost 5 bases, V lost 3 bases, and 8 bases had no gene match. The CDR3 DNA reads TGCGCCAGCAGCTGGAGGACAGGGGATGGGGAGACCCAGTACTTC. This encodes CASSWRTGDGETQYF.

This clonotype appeared a few times. The chain's CDR3 is CATSDPSGGVRDTQYF. DNA for the CDR3: TGTGCCACCAGTGATCCTAGCGGGGGGGTGAGAGATACGCAGTATTTT. The chain employs TRBV24-1 and TRBJ2-3; 12 bases align to TRBD2. J was trimmed by 5 bases and V by 3 bases; bases with no gene match: 5. CDR3 length: 16 residues. In germline, CDR1 is KGHDR, CDR2 SFDVKD.

The CDR3 loop is CASSGGGVVNEQFF. CDR3 DNA: TGTGCCAGCTCCGGGGGGGGCGTAGTGAATGAGCAGTTCTTC. This chain links TRBV11-1 with TRBJ2-1; 8 bases fit TRBD2. The CDR3 length is 14 residues. CDR1 SGHAT and CDR2 FQDESV come from the germline V gene (reference sequence). V gave up 8 bases and J gave up 7 bases; unmatched junction bases: 10.

The chain is built from TRBV6-1 and TRBJ2-3; TRBD1 or TRBD2 may be the D gene (5 bases each). V lost 6 bases and J lost 4, with 11 bases in between. The CDR3 is made up of 13 amino acids. The germline V gene has CDR1 MNHNS and CDR2 SASEGT. The CDR3 here is CASSTGPPDTQYF. Here the CDR3 DNA reads TGTGCCAGCAGCACGGGGCCCCCAGATACGCAGTATTTT.

This clonotype was seen many times. The chain links TRBV12-3 or TRBV12-4 to TRBJ2-3, with TRBD2 matching over 8 bases. V lost 7 bases to trimming and J lost 4 bases; unmatched junction nucleotides: 10. This CDR3 region has 15 residues. CDR3 sequence reads: CASTQETSGSDTQYF. The CDR3 bases are TGTGCCAGCACCCAAGAAACTAGCGGATCAGATACGCAGTATTTT.

This chain uses TRBV6-2 or TRBV6-3 with TRBJ2-5, with D tentatively TRBD1 (6 bases). V gave up 4 bases and J gave up 2 bases, with 17 bases separating them. The CDR3 length is 16 residues. Germline-derived CDR1 and CDR2 are MNHEY and SVGEGT. CDR3 loop: CASSSHGRTAQETQYF. DNA of the CDR3: TGTGCCAGCAGTTCCCATGGACGGACAGCGCAAGAGACCCAGTACTTC.

In its sample, this clonotype was seen a few times. The genes are TRBV7-3 and TRBJ2-7; D call uncertain. Trimming stripped 3 bases from V and 0 bases from J, with 9 bases between. Germline V CDR1 and CDR2: SGHTA, FQGTGA. The CDR3 consists of 14 residues. This CDR3 reads CASSLGPSSYEQYF. The CDR3, as DNA: TGTGCCAGCAGCTTGGGTCCTTCCTCCTACGAGCAGTACTTC.

The J gene is TRBJ2-2, the V gene TRBV5-1; D unresolved. This CDR3 contains 16 residues. The V end lost 0 bases, the J end lost 0 bases, and 9 bases lay between the germline ends. Germline V gene data show CDR1 as SGHRS and CDR2 as YFSETQ. The CDR3 region has the DNA TGCGCCAGCAGCTTGGGGCACGAAACGAACACCGGGGAGCTGTTTTTT. Translating it yields CASSLGHETNTGELFF.

V usage is TRBV20-1 and J usage is TRBJ1-2, with a weak D call TRBD1 (6 bases). This CDR3 spans 12 amino acids. V shed 6 bases and J shed 4 bases, with 12 bases lying between them. Germline V gene lookup returns CDR1 DFQATT and CDR2 SNEGSKA (reference sequence). The CDR3 region is CSANRVVYGYTF. The CDR3 DNA sequence: TGCAGTGCGAACAGGGTCGTCTATGGCTACACCTTC.

This clonotype was seen a handful of times. The V call is TRBV3-1, the J call TRBJ2-5; TRBD1 matches at 9 bases. Germline V gene sequence: CDR1 LGHDT, CDR2 YNNKEL (reference sequence). Trimming cost V 4 bases and J 2 bases; bases outside gene matches: 5. The CDR3 totals 15 residues. This chain's CDR3 is CASSLRTGDQETQYF. CDR3 DNA: TGTGCCAGCAGCCTACGGACAGGGGATCAAGAGACCCAGTACTTC.

This clonotype was observed a handful of times. CDR3 in DNA: TGTGCCATCAGAGGAGCTGTCCAAGAGACCCAGTACTTC. It codes for CAIRGAVQETQYF. The V gene is TRBV10-3, the J gene TRBJ2-5; D call uncertain. Trimming took off 6 bases at V and 1 base at J, with 9 bases between the two ends. CDR3 length equals 13 residues. Germline CDR1 reads ENHRY; CDR2 reads SYGVKD.

This clonotype was found a few times. The genes are TRBV5-1 and TRBJ2-1, with TRBD1 matching 9 bases. Germline-derived CDR1 and CDR2 are SGHRS and YFSETQ. This CDR3 region has 15 residues. J gave up 8 bases and V 4 bases, and 10 bases lay outside the gene matches. In DNA form, the CDR3 reads TGCGCCAGCAGCCAGGGACAGGGCTCGAGCGATGAGCAGTTCTTC. Translation gives CASSQGQGSSDEQFF.